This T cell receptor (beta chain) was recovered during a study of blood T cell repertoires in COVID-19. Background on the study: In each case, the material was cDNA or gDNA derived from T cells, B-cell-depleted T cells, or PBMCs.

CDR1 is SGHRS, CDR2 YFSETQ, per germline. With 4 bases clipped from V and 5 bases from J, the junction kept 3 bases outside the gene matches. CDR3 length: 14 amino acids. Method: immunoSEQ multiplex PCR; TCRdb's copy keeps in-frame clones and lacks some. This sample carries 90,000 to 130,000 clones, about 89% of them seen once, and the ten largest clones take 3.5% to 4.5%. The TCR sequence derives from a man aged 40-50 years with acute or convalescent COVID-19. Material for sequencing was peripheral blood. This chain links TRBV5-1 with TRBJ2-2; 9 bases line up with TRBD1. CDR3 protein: CASSKDRGTGELFF. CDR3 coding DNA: TGCGCCAGCAGCAAGGACAGGGGAACCGGGGAGCTGTTTTTT.